This T cell receptor (beta chain) was retrieved from a study of response to subunit inactivated influenza vaccine. General study findings and limits: Authors proposed each seasonal influenza vaccination draws in few new T cells.

This clonotype was observed a handful of times. As yet, its antigen is unknown. One junction end does not reproduce the germline sequence, and a read error may be involved. The CDR3 is 13 residues long. Germline V CDR1 and CDR2: LGHNA, YSLEER. TCRdb re-called the RT-PCR reads with MiXCR, one entry per CDR3 protein. Seen here are roughly 670,000 distinct CDR3 sequences, around 15% observed once, and the top ten hold 7.6%. The gene calls are TRBV4-3 and TRBJ1-3; D not certain. The sequence came from a man aged 50 to 59 who received an inactivated influenza vaccine. The source material was PBMCs from blood, sampled around 14 days before vaccination. The CDR3 is CASSQESSLLPTF. The CDR3, as DNA: TGCGCCAGCAGCCAAGAGTCGTCGCTCCTCCCTACTTTT.